This T cell receptor (beta chain) was recorded in a study of shared clonotypes between healthy human individuals. For the study at large: The composition of the donors was a couple of women and a few men aged 18 to 49. Study findings and constraints: Rarefaction revealed incomplete sorted-subset sequencing despite large depth.

Cells designated naive CD8 were CD45RO-negative and were positively selected for CCR7, with terminally differentiated effector memory CD45RA+ cells excluded. Assay runs were performed at deep level. How the authors handled the data: Filtering of immunoSEQ junctional sequences could not match full-length read filtering. The table came from immunoSEQ multiplex PCR; TCRdb's copy has only in-frame clones and leaves some out. V and J calls and clone size are as listed in that table; D and trimming were resolved from the DNA. This sample has about 2,100,000 clones, with approximately 94% found just once. As to this clone: The antigen remains unidentified.

V dropped 1 base and J dropped 1 base, with 7 bases sitting between them. CDR3 length: 14 amino acids. From germline, CDR1 is SGHTA and CDR2 FQGNSA. The sample consisted of naive CD8+ T cells from PBMCs. The rearrangement uses TRBV7-2 and TRBJ1-1; possible D gene TRBD1, 5 bases. This TCR was sampled from a man aged 18 to 29 in good health. Some clones in this sample may be carry-over from other donors' samples. As DNA, the CDR3 is TGTGCCAGCAGCTTAGGTCAGGGGAACACTGAAGCTTTCTTT. Its protein is CASSLGQGNTEAFF.